Listed below are T cell receptor beta chains from one sample, sequenced in a study of cytomegalovirus exposure and HLA in healthy donors. Some clones are missing from TCRdb's copy, which holds only in-frame ones; the method was immunoSEQ multiplex PCR. Seen here are 200,000 to 250,000 clones, around 87% observed once, and the top ten hold roughly 2%. Sequenced sample: PBMCs. All receptors come from a woman younger than 35 in good health and CMV-seropositive. CDR3s include the opening cysteine and the closing phenylalanine or tryptophan. A D gene is named only where the DNA matches it firmly. The listing skips clone size in some rows; elsewhere it reads once, few, many or a size class.

clone_size	j_call	d_call	v_call	cdr3_aa
NA	TRBJ1-4	NA	TRBV6-5	CASMGGQGEKLFF
NA	TRBJ1-5	TRBD1	TRBV28	CASSLVEGQVWGNQPQHF
NA	TRBJ2-7	NA	TRBV11-2	CASSRTPTGPEEQYF
NA	TRBJ1-1	TRBD1	TRBV7-9	CASSWTGLNTEAFF
NA	TRBJ2-1	NA	TRBV13	CASSSPRVSSYNEQFF
NA	TRBJ2-7	TRBD2	TRBV28	CASSQRTSGGVYEQYF
NA	TRBJ2-7	TRBD2	TRBV6-1	CASSTRSGMDYEQYF
NA	TRBJ2-3	NA	TRBV10-3	CAIRDGGSTDTQYF
NA	TRBJ1-1	NA	TRBV10-3	CAISELRAENTEAFF
NA	TRBJ2-7	TRBD1	TRBV9	CASSVGRTGNTYEQYF
once	TRBJ1-2	NA	TRBV7-9	CASSLGSGNYGYTF
NA	TRBJ1-1	TRBD1	TRBV27	CASSPGTALNTEAFF
NA	TRBJ2-1	NA	TRBV28	CASTLSSYNEQFF
few	TRBJ1-2	TRBD1	TRBV28	CASSVGTVWAHYGYTF
NA	TRBJ2-2	NA	TRBV27	CASTLGASTGELFF
NA	TRBJ2-1	TRBD2	TRBV27	CASSNLAGVNNEQFF
NA	TRBJ2-7	TRBD1	TRBV5-4	CASTKTRDRVEYEQYF
once	TRBJ2-3	TRBD2	TRBV9	CASSLGLAGTDTQYF
NA	TRBJ1-1	TRBD1	TRBV2	CASRGTAMNTEAFF
NA	TRBJ2-2	TRBD2	TRBV12-5	CASGLTSGGNAGELFF
NA	TRBJ2-7	TRBD2	TRBV28	CASKDRLAGNSYEQYF
NA	TRBJ2-3	TRBD2	TRBV27	CASSFAGGPIASQYF
NA	TRBJ1-1	NA	TRBV7-6	CASSPITGRTEAFF
NA	TRBJ2-5	TRBD2	TRBV9	CASSVLLAGGGETQYF
NA	TRBJ2-3	TRBD2	TRBV5-1	CASSRRTSGSSGDTQYF
NA	TRBJ1-4	NA	TRBV4-1	CASSRREVENEKLFF
once	TRBJ1-1	NA	TRBV28	CASIVSGETEAFF
many	TRBJ1-2	TRBD1	TRBV6-1	CASSEETGYGYTF
NA	TRBJ2-7	NA	TRBV28	CASSLSQRRPYEQYF
NA	TRBJ1-1	TRBD1	TRBV9	CASSGRQGDGEAFF
NA	TRBJ2-6	TRBD1	TRBV6-1	CASSERGLAGANVLTF
NA	TRBJ2-1	NA	TRBV7-3	CASSDGGGSGNEQFF
NA	TRBJ1-5	NA	TRBV19	CASKWFSDSNQPQHF
NA	TRBJ1-4	NA	TRBV6-5	CASSYYSGEDEKLFF
NA	TRBJ2-7	TRBD2	TRBV29-1	CSVVSGSSGVWTYEQYF
NA	TRBJ2-1	NA	TRBV12-5	CASGLVAEYNEQFF